This T cell receptor (beta chain) was documented in a study of control samples from healthy donors and cancer patients. Sequenced by immunoSEQ multiplex PCR; TCRdb stores in-frame clones only, minus some. The profile shows 150,000 to 200,000 clones, about 91% of them singletons. V lost 2 bases to trimming and J lost 7 bases, with 15 bases between them. This CDR3 is 15 amino acids long. Germline V gene lookup returns CDR1 LGHNA and CDR2 YNFKEQ. The sample comprised blood. The chain links TRBV4-2 to TRBJ2-1; a possible D gene is TRBD1 (7 bases). The sequence derives from a man aged 18 to 35 in good health. CDR3 amino acids: CASSQSMAGGNEQFF. CDR3 bases: TGTGCCAGCAGCCAAAGCATGGCAGGGGGGAATGAGCAGTTCTTC.